The T cell receptor beta chain described here comes from a study of response to subunit inactivated influenza vaccine. Study results and limitations: A suggestion made by the authors is that each seasonal influenza vaccination recruits few new T cells.

CDR3 length: 13 amino acids. Germline assignment: CDR1 DFQATT and CDR2 SNEGSKA (reference sequence). V was pared by 0 bases and J by 3 bases, with 7 bases between. The sample holds a few counts of this clonotype. Its antigen is currently unknown. Each CDR3 protein gets one entry after TCRdb re-called the RT-PCR reads with MiXCR. The repertoire consists of 630,000 or so distinct CDR3 sequences, with 15% to 19% occurring once and the leading ten covering roughly 10%. The sample was PBMCs from blood, taken approximately 13 days after vaccination. The clonotype was recovered from a man over 45 who received an inactivated influenza vaccine. The chain joins TRBV20-1 to TRBJ2-3; D unresolved. Here the CDR3 reads CSARDERTDTQYF. DNA for the CDR3: TGCAGTGCTAGAGATGAGAGAACAGATACGCAGTATTTT.